This T cell receptor (beta chain) stems from a study of cytomegalovirus exposure and HLA in healthy donors. Study details: The platform used for the approximately 120 validation repertoires matched that of the 600 to 800 first-cohort repertoires, a later analysis reported.

Clones were sequenced by immunoSEQ multiplex PCR, and TCRdb holds only the in-frame ones, with some missing. Of some 65,000 clones in the sample, about 94% were seen once. Germline V gives CDR1 MNHEY, CDR2 SVGAGI. The germline V and J ends were trimmed by 5 bases and 0 bases, with 11 bases remaining between them. The CDR3 runs 15 residues. The specimen was PBMCs. The genes are TRBV6-5 and TRBJ1-5; the D gene is possibly TRBD1 (5 bases). The origin of this receptor is a young man in good health and CMV-seropositive. The CDR3 spells CASSPDSYSNQPQHF. For the CDR3, the DNA is TGTGCCAGCAGTCCCGACAGTTATAGCAATCAGCCCCAGCATTTT.